These 7 T cell receptor beta chains were all obtained from the same sample, sequenced in a study of PD-L1 blockade in urothelial cancer. Only in-frame clones appear in the TCRdb table, and some are missing; sequencing was by immunoSEQ multiplex PCR. The sample shows roughly 48,000 clones, 84% of them seen only once. Sequenced here: PBMCs, sampled around atezolizumab (anti-PD-L1) treatment. The receptors shown here come from a man aged 35 to 55 with urothelial cancer.

The chain uses TRBV5-1 and TRBJ1-3; 7 bases match TRBD1. This CDR3 has 16 amino acids. V was clipped by 3 bases and J by 0 bases; unmatched bases: 6. Per germline, CDR1 SGHRS and CDR2 YFSETQ. DNA for the CDR3: TGCGCCAGCAGCTCCAGGACAGGAGTCTCTGGAAACACCATATATTTT. It is translated as CASSSRTGVSGNTIYF. Filled out from reference TRBV5-1 and TRBJ1-3, the complete variable domain reads KAGVTQTPRYLIKTRGQQVTLSCSPISGHRSVSWYQQTPGQGLQFLFEYFSETQRNKGNFPGRFSGRQFSNSRSEMNVSTLELGDSALYLCASSSRTGVSGNTIYFGEGSWLTVV.

The V and J genes are TRBV2 and TRBJ1-3, with 7 bases fitting TRBD1. Per the germline V gene, CDR1 is SNHLY and CDR2 is FYNNEI. The CDR3 sequence is 15 residues long. The J segment lost 2 bases and the V segment lost 2 bases, leaving 3 bases of the junction unmatched. The CDR3 sequence is CASSERGLAGNTIYF. CDR3 nucleotides: TGTGCCAGCAGTGAAAGGGGGCTAGCTGGAAACACCATATATTTT.

V is TRBV6-5 and J is TRBJ1-3; D is possibly TRBD1 (5 bases). CDR1 and CDR2 from the germline V gene are MNHEY and SVGAGI. The CDR3 spans 15 residues. Trimming pared 5 bases from V and 4 bases from J, leaving 15 bases between. The CDR3 DNA reads as TGTGCCAGCAGTCTCGGGGGGGGATCCGGAAACACCATATATTTT. As protein: CASSLGGGSGNTIYF.

The chain joins TRBV4-3 to TRBJ2-6; a possible D gene is TRBD1 (5 bases). The V end lost 0 bases, the J end lost 4 bases, and 10 bases lay between the germline ends. The CDR3 totals 16 residues. Germline CDR1 is LGHNA and CDR2 is YSLEER. The CDR3 sequence: CASSQEVTAGANVLTF. The CDR3 DNA is TGCGCCAGCAGCCAAGAAGTGACAGCCGGGGCCAACGTCCTGACTTTC.

The rearrangement links TRBV7-3 to TRBJ2-1; TRBD2 matches at 12 bases. Germline V gives CDR1 SGHTA, CDR2 FQGTGA. There are 18 residues in the CDR3. Trimming took 1 base from V and 9 from J; bases not matched to a gene: 13. CDR3: CASSLSPSGRVSGSEQFF. In DNA form, the CDR3 reads TGTGCCAGCAGCTTAAGTCCTAGCGGGAGGGTTTCAGGGAGTGAGCAGTTCTTC.

The rearrangement uses TRBV6-5 and TRBJ1-3; tentatively, D is TRBD1 (6 bases). The V gene lost 6 bases and the J gene lost 0 bases, with 9 bases spanning the gap. The CDR3 loop spans 14 amino acids. Looked up from germline, CDR1 is MNHEY and CDR2 is SVGAGI. CDR3: CASSDRTSGNTIYF. The CDR3 coding sequence is TGTGCCAGCAGCGACAGGACCTCTGGAAACACCATATATTTT.

The genes are TRBV30 and TRBJ1-3; perhaps TRBD1 as D (5 bases). V was pared by 4 bases and J by 9 bases, with 19 bases between. Germline V gene lookup returns CDR1 GTSNPN and CDR2 SVGIG (reference sequence). The CDR3 has 14 amino acids. As DNA, the CDR3 is TGTGCCTGGAACCCCCCTTCATGGGACTCCACCATATATTTT. The encoded protein is CAWNPPSWDSTIYF.